The present T cell receptor (beta chain) was sequenced within a study of blood T cells in healthy people across ages. Study-level information: The capture of about one barcoded beta molecule per two T cells was achieved by template switching.

CDR3 size: 16 residues. Trimming took off 0 bases at V and 0 bases at J, with 11 bases between the two ends. The germline V gene encodes CDR1 DFQATT and CDR2 SNEGSKA (reference sequence). Combining a sample-barcoded 5' primer with a J-beta primer mix, a second PCR ran for about 7 to 12 cycles. In TCRdb, the 5' RACE reads were re-called with MiXCR into one record per CDR3 protein. The table has roughly 800,000 distinct CDR3 sequences, 20% to 25% seen once. The data also belong to a second study, concerning T cells of mothers and their children.

This clonotype was sampled from a boy younger than 18 in good health. The sequencing input was blood. The V call is TRBV20-1, the J call TRBJ2-2; maybe TRBD2 (5 bases). The CDR3 sequence is CSAREQGGPNTGELFF. The DNA of the CDR3 is TGCAGTGCTAGAGAACAAGGAGGCCCGAACACCGGGGAGCTGTTTTTT.